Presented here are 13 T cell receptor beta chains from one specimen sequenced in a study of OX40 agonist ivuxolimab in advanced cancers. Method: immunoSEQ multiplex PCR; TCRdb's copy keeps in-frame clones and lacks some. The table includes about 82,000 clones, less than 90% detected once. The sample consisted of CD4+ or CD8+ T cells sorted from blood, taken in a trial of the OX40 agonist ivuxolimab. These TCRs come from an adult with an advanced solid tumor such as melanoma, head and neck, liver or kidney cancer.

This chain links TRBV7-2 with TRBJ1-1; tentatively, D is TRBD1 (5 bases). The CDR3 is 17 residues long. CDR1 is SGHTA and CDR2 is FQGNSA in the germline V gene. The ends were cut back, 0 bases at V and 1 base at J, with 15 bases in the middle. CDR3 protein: CASSLAGGLGRNTEAFF. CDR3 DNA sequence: TGTGCCAGCAGCTTAGCCGGGGGTTTAGGGCGGAACACTGAAGCTTTCTTT.

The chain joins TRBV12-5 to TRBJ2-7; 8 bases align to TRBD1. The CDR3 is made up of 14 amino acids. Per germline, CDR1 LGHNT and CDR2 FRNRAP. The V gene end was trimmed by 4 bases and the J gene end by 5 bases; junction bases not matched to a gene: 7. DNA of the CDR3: TGTGCTAGTGGTTCAAGGACAGGGTCCGACGAGCAGTACTTC. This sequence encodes CASGSRTGSDEQYF.

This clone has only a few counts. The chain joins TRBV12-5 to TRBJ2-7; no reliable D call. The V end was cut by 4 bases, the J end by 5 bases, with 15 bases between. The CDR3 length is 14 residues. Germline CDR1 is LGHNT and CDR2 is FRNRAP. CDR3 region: CASGSRPLRDEQYF. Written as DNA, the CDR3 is TGTGCTAGTGGTTCCCGGCCCCTTAGAGACGAGCAGTACTTC.

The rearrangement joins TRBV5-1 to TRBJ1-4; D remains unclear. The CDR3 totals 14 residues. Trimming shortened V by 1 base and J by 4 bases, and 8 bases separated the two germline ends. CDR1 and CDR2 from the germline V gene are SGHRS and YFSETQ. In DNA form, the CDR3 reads TGCGCCAGCAGCTTGTTAACAGATAATGAAAAACTGTTTTTT. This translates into CASSLLTDNEKLFF.

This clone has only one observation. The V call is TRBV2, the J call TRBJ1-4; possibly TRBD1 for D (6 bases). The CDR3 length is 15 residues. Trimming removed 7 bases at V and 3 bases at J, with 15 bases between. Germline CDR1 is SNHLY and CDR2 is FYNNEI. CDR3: CASKLQGMANEKLFF. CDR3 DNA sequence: TGTGCCAGCAAGCTCCAGGGGATGGCTAATGAAAAACTGTTTTTT. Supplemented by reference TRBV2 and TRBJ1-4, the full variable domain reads EPEVTQTPSHQVTQMGQEVILRCVPISNHLYFYWYRQILGQKVEFLVSFYNNEISEKSEIFDDQFSVERPDGSNFTLKIRSTKLEDSAMYFCASKLQGMANEKLFFGSGTQLSVL.

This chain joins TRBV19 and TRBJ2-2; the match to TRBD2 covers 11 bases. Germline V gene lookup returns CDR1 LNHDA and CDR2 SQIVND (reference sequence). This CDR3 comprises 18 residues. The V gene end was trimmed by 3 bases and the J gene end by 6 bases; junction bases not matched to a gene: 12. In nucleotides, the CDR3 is TGTGCCAGTAGTATTGGGGCTAGCGGGGGGCCGAGGTCCGGGGAGCTGTTTTTT. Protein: CASSIGASGGPRSGELFF. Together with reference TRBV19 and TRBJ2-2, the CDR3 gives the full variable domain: DGGITQSPKYLFRKEGQNVTLSCEQNLNHDAMYWYRQDPGQGLRLIYYSQIVNDFQKGDIAEGYSVSREKKESFPLTVTSAQKNPTAFYLCASSIGASGGPRSGELFFGEGSRLTVL.

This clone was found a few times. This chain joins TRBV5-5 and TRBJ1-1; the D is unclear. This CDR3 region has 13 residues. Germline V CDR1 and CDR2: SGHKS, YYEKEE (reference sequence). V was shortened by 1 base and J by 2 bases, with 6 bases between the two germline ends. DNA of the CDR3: TGTGCCAGCAGCTTGCACCAAAACACTGAAGCTTTCTTT. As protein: CASSLHQNTEAFF.

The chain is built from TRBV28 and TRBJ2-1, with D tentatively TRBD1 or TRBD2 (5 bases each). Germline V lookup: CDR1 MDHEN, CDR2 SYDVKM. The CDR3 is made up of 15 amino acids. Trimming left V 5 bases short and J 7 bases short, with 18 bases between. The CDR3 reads CASSRLGEGVNEQFF. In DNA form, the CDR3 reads TGTGCCAGCAGTCGCCTGGGGGAAGGGGTAAATGAGCAGTTCTTC. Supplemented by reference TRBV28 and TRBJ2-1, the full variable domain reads DVKVTQSSRYLVKRTGEKVFLECVQDMDHENMFWYRQDPGLGLRLIYFSYDVKMKEKGDIPEGYSVSREKKERFSLILESASTNQTSMYLCASSRLGEGVNEQFFGPGTRLTVL.

The CDR3 DNA sequence: TGTGCCAGCAGCTTAGCCCCCAGAGAGACCCAGTACTTC. Amino acid sequence: CASSLAPRETQYF. The chain employs TRBV11-2 and TRBJ2-5; D is ambiguous. The V gene's germline CDR1 is SGHAT and CDR2 FQNNGV. The V gene lost 1 base and the J gene lost 4 bases, with 7 bases spanning the gap. This CDR3 has 13 amino acids. Filled out from reference TRBV11-2 and TRBJ2-5, the complete variable domain reads EAGVAQSPRYKIIEKRQSVAFWCNPISGHATLYWYQQILGQGPKLLIQFQNNGVVDDSQLPKDRFSAERLKGVDSTLKIQPAKLEDSAVYLCASSLAPRETQYFGPGTRLLVL.

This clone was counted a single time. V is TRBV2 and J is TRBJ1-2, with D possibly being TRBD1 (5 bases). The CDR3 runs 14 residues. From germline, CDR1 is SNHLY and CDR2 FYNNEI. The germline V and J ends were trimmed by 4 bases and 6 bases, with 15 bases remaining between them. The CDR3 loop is CASSGVPGYDGYTF. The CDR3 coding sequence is TGTGCCAGCAGTGGAGTCCCAGGGTACGATGGCTACACCTTC.

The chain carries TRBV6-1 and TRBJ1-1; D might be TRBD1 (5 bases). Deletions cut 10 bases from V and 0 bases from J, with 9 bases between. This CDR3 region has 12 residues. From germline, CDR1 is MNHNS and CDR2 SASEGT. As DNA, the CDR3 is TGTGCCATGGGGCAGATGAACACTGAAGCTTTCTTT. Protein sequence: CAMGQMNTEAFF.

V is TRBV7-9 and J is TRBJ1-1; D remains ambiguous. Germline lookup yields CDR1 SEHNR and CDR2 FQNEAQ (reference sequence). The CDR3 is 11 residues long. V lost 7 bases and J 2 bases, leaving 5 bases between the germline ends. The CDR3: CASTSNTEAFF. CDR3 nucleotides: TGTGCCAGCACCTCCAACACTGAAGCTTTCTTT.

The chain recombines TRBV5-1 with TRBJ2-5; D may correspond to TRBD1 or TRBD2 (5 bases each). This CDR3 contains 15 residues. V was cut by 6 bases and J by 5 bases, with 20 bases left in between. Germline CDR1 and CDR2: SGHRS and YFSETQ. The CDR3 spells CASKPDLGEGETQYF. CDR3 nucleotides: TGCGCCAGCAAACCTGACCTGGGAGAGGGGGAGACCCAGTACTTC.